A single sample gave rise to the 7 T cell receptor beta chains below, sequenced in a study of shared clonotypes between healthy human individuals. Data came from immunoSEQ multiplex PCR; TCRdb stores just in-frame clones and leaves some out. This sample yields 2 million to 3 million clones, of which around nine tenths are seen a single time; about 0.13% belongs to the top ten. The sample was naive CD4+ T cells sorted from blood. Described subset: CD45RA+ positively selected. The source of these receptors is a man younger than 35 in good health.

The chain combines TRBV6-1 with TRBJ2-1; D gene unclear. The germline V gene has CDR1 MNHNS and CDR2 SASEGT. Trimming left V 7 bases short and J 3 bases short, with 7 bases between. This CDR3 region has 12 residues. CDR3 in amino acids: CASTVSYNEQFF. CDR3 coding DNA: TGTGCCAGCACGGTCAGCTACAATGAGCAGTTCTTC.

The genes are TRBV6-5 and TRBJ2-7; 7 bases agree with TRBD1. The CDR3 sequence is 10 residues long. Trimming took 11 bases from V and 6 from J; bases not matched to a gene: 4. Germline-derived CDR1 and CDR2 are MNHEY and SVGAGI. The CDR3 DNA reads TGTGCCCATAGGGGGCCCGAGCAGTACTTC. It codes for CAHRGPEQYF.

The rearrangement joins TRBV7-9 to TRBJ2-7; TRBD2 matches 11 bases. The CDR3 is 16 amino acids. Per the germline V gene, CDR1 is SEHNR and CDR2 is FQNEAQ (reference sequence). With 5 bases clipped from V and 3 bases from J, the junction kept 9 bases outside the gene matches. The CDR3 loop reads CASSPTTSGKVYEQYF. CDR3 nucleotide sequence: TGTGCCAGCAGCCCAACGACTAGCGGGAAGGTCTACGAGCAGTACTTC.

The rearrangement links TRBV19 to TRBJ1-5; 10 nucleotides line up with TRBD1. CDR1 and CDR2 (germline): LNHDA, SQIVND (reference sequence). Unmatched junction bases numbered 7, after V lost 3 bases and J lost 5 bases. CDR3 length: 16 residues. Written as DNA, the CDR3 is TGTGCCAGTAGTATTGACGGGACAGGGGCTTATCAGCCCCAGCATTTT. Translating gives CASSIDGTGAYQPQHF.

The J gene is TRBJ2-5, the V gene TRBV9, with 14 bases that match TRBD2. CDR1 is SGDLS and CDR2 is YYNGEE in the germline V gene. With V trimmed by 4 bases and J by 3 bases, 8 bases remained unmatched. The CDR3 consists of 17 residues. CDR3 nucleotides: TGTGCCAGCAGCTCCCGGCCGGGACTAGCGGGAGAAGAGACCCAGTACTTC. Translated, it gives CASSSRPGLAGEETQYF.

V gene TRBV30 combines with J gene TRBJ1-2, with D possibly being TRBD1 (5 bases). Germline V lookup: CDR1 GTSNPN, CDR2 SVGIG (reference sequence). The CDR3 runs to 15 residues. Trimming stripped 0 bases from V and 2 bases from J, with 13 bases between. The CDR3 nucleotides read TGTGCCTGGAGTGTAACCCGACGGGGGAACTATGGCTACACCTTC. Residues: CAWSVTRRGNYGYTF. The whole variable domain, remainder taken from reference TRBV30 and TRBJ1-2, is SQTIHQWPATLVQPVGSPLSLECTVEGTSNPNLYWYRQAAGRGLQLLFYSVGIGQISSEVPQNLSASRPQDRQFILSSKKLLLSDSGFYLCAWSVTRRGNYGYTFGSGTRLTVV.

Details on this clone: Other DNA sequences from this sample encode an identical CDR3 as well. The chain recombines TRBV19 with TRBJ2-5; D may correspond to TRBD1 or TRBD2 (5 bases each). The germline V gene has CDR1 LNHDA and CDR2 SQIVND (reference sequence). With 6 bases removed from V and 2 bases from J, the gap between germline ends came to 10 bases. The CDR3 runs to 13 residues. This chain's CDR3 is CASSPGTQETQYF. The CDR3 nucleotides are TGTGCCAGTAGCCCCGGGACGCAAGAGACCCAGTACTTC.